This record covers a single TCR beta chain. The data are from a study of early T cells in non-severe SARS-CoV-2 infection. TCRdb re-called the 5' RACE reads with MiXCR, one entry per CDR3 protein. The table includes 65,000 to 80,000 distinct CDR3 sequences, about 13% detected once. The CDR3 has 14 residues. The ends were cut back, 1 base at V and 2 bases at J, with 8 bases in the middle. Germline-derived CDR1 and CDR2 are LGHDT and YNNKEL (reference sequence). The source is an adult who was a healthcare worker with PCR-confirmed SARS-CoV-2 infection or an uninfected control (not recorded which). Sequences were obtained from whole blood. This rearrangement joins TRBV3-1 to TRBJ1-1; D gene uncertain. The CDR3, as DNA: TGTGCCAGCAGCCAAGGGCAAGCTAACACTGAAGCTTTCTTT. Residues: CASSQGQANTEAFF. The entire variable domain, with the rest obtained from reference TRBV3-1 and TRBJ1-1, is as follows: DTAVSQTPKYLVTQMGNDKSIKCEQNLGHDTMYWYKQDSKKFLKIMFSYNNKELIINETVPNRFSPKSPDKAHLNLHINSLELGDSAVYFCASSQGQANTEAFFGQGTRLTVV.